Listed below are T cell receptor beta chains from one sample, sequenced in a study of T cell repertoires in aging, cancer and after chemotherapy. Using its own MiXCR run on the multiplex PCR reads, TCRdb lists one record per CDR3 protein. The sample has some 11,000 distinct CDR3 sequences, over 30% seen once. Sequenced input: blood. The receptors shown here come from a human donor in good health. Both conserved end residues are part of each CDR3. A D gene is named only where the DNA matches it firmly. Not every row has a clone size; where given, it reads once, few, many or a size class.

D | size | J | V | CDR3 | DNA
- | - | TRBJ2-7 | TRBV6-5 | CASSQPLGRGHEQYF | TGTGCCAGCAGTCAGCCCCTGGGCAGGGGTCACGAGCAGTACTTC
- | - | TRBJ1-5 | TRBV6-5 | CASKQNSNQPQHF | TGTGCCAGCAAACAGAATAGCAATCAGCCCCAGCATTTT
TRBD2 | medium-sized | TRBJ2-3 | TRBV6-1 | CASTSLAGGTDTQYF | TGTGCCAGCACGTCCCTAGCGGGAGGAACAGATACGCAGTATTTT
- | few | TRBJ1-2 | TRBV6-1 | CASIGQGEGYTF | TGTGCCAGCATAGGTCAGGGTGAAGGCTACACCTTC
- | few | TRBJ2-2 | TRBV4-2 | CASSPSPGELFF | TGTGCCAGCAGCCCGTCCCCCGGGGAGCTGTTTTTT
- | - | TRBJ1-2 | TRBV6-5 | CASSYDQTEGYGYTF | TGTGCCAGCAGTTACGATCAGACCGAGGGGTATGGCTACACCTTC
TRBD1 | - | TRBJ2-7 | TRBV27 | CVSSLIGTGGEQYF | TGTGTCAGCAGTTTAATCGGGACAGGGGGCGAGCAGTACTTC
- | few | TRBJ2-3 | TRBV19 | CASSILRGRASTDTQYF | TGTGCCAGTAGTATACTCAGGGGGAGGGCTAGCACAGATACGCAGTATTTT
- | - | TRBJ1-5 | TRBV24-1 | CATSDPTDSNQPQHF | TGTGCCACCAGTGATCCCACAGATAGCAATCAGCCCCAGCATTTT
- | - | TRBJ1-1 | TRBV6-5 | CASSRPPGQLNTEAFF | TGTGCCAGCAGTCGGCCCCCGGGACAACTGAACACTGAAGCTTTCTTT
- | - | TRBJ2-3 | TRBV7-9 | CASSLMDRPAGTDTQYF | TGTGCCAGCAGCTTAATGGACCGCCCAGCGGGCACAGATACGCAGTATTTT
- | - | TRBJ1-6 | TRBV11-3 | CASSRNRAGNSPLHF | TGTGCCAGCAGCCGAAACAGGGCTGGCAATTCACCCCTCCACTTT
TRBD2 | few | TRBJ2-2 | TRBV5-1 | CASTTSTSGYTGELFF | TGCGCCAGCACCACCTCGACTAGCGGATACACCGGGGAGCTGTTTTTT
- | - | TRBJ1-6 | TRBV28 | CASSYSRGGLPLHF | TGTGCCAGCAGTTACTCAAGGGGAGGTTTACCCCTCCACTTT
- | - | TRBJ2-5 | TRBV5-1 | CASSLARFETQYF | TGCGCCAGCAGCTTGGCCAGGTTTGAGACCCAGTACTTC
- | - | TRBJ2-7 | TRBV6-1 | CASSAPYEQYF | TGTGCCAGCAGTGCGCCCTACGAGCAGTACTTC
- | few | TRBJ2-5 | TRBV15 | CATSSFWDRETQYF | TGTGCCACCAGCAGCTTTTGGGATCGCGAGACCCAGTACTTC
- | - | TRBJ2-7 | TRBV6-1 | CASSKAGPSYEQYF | TGTGCCAGCAGTAAGGCGGGGCCGTCCTACGAGCAGTACTTC
- | medium-sized | TRBJ2-3 | TRBV5-6 | CASSWGLRTSTDTQYF | TGTGCCAGCAGCTGGGGCTTGCGGACCTCCACAGATACGCAGTATTTT
- | - | TRBJ1-5 | TRBV7-2 | CASSLVSDNQPQHF | TGTGCCAGCAGCTTAGTTTCTGACAATCAGCCCCAGCATTTT
- | - | TRBJ1-1 | TRBV13 | CASSDYTEAFF | TGTGCCAGCAGCGACTACACTGAAGCTTTCTTT
- | few | TRBJ1-6 | TRBV18 | CASSPGGHNSPLHF | TGTGCCAGCTCCCCCGGCGGGCATAATTCACCCCTCCACTTT
- | - | TRBJ1-5 | TRBV6-6 | CASSYSSRGWYSNQPQHF | TGTGCCAGCAGTTACTCGAGCCGGGGATGGTATAGCAATCAGCCCCAGCATTTT
- | - | TRBJ2-1 | TRBV6-1 | CASTTGIGIQGNEQFF | TGTGCCAGCACCACGGGAATAGGGATCCAGGGCAATGAGCAGTTCTTC
- | medium-sized | TRBJ2-1 | TRBV19 | CASSWGVRQFF | TGTGCCAGTAGTTGGGGGGTAAGGCAGTTCTTC
- | few | TRBJ1-1 | TRBV30 | CAWSPGGLNTEAFF | TGTGCCTGGAGTCCGGGAGGCTTGAACACTGAAGCTTTCTTT
- | medium-sized | TRBJ1-1 | TRBV11-3 | CASSLDLALGTFF | TGTGCCAGCAGCTTAGATCTAGCCCTCGGAACTTTCTTT
TRBD2 | - | TRBJ2-1 | TRBV6-2/TRBV6-3 | CASTRGLAGTHEQFF | TGTGCCAGCACCAGGGGACTAGCGGGGACCCATGAGCAGTTCTTC
TRBD1 | few | TRBJ1-2 | TRBV6-6 | CASSPGQGSGGYTF | TGTGCCAGCAGCCCCGGACAGGGAAGCGGAGGCTACACCTTC
- | - | TRBJ1-1 | TRBV5-6 | CASSWGSNTEAFF | TGTGCCAGCAGTTGGGGGAGCAACACTGAAGCTTTCTTT
- | few | TRBJ1-2 | TRBV6-2/TRBV6-3 | CASRALTGYLYGYTF | TGTGCCAGCAGGGCTCTAACAGGGTATCTCTATGGCTACACCTTC
TRBD2 | - | TRBJ2-7 | TRBV7-6 | CASSFRLAGTYEQYF | TGTGCCAGCAGCTTTCGACTAGCGGGGACTTACGAGCAGTACTTC
- | - | TRBJ1-1 | TRBV19 | CASSLTNTEAFF | TGTGCCAGTAGTTTGACGAACACTGAAGCTTTCTTT
TRBD2 | - | TRBJ2-1 | TRBV5-6 | CASSLGGRGNEQFF | TGTGCCAGCAGCTTGGGCGGGAGGGGGAATGAGCAGTTCTTC
- | few | TRBJ1-2 | TRBV6-1 | CASTDLGGNYGYTF | TGTGCCAGCACCGACCTTGGAGGGAACTATGGCTACACCTTC
- | - | TRBJ2-7 | TRBV4-3 | CASSQVGEEQYF | TGCGCCAGCAGCCAAGTGGGGGAAGAGCAGTACTTC
- | medium-sized | TRBJ2-5 | TRBV29-1 | CSVFPPSETQYF | TGCAGCGTTTTTCCCCCGTCCGAGACCCAGTACTTC
TRBD2 | - | TRBJ2-3 | TRBV6-5 | CASIAQVGLAGLTDTQYF | TGTGCCAGCATCGCACAGGTGGGACTAGCGGGACTCACAGATACGCAGTATTTT
- | medium-sized | TRBJ2-5 | TRBV5-4 | CASSQQETQYF | TGTGCCAGCAGCCAGCAAGAGACCCAGTACTTC
TRBD1 | - | TRBJ2-4 | TRBV30 | CAWSVRGQGSNIQYF | TGTGCCTGGAGTGTACGAGGACAGGGTTCGAACATTCAGTACTTC
- | medium-sized | TRBJ2-3 | TRBV6-6 | CASSYSPGRHTDTQYF | TGTGCCAGCAGTTACTCGCCGGGGAGACACACAGATACGCAGTATTTT
TRBD1 | few | TRBJ2-2 | TRBV6-2/TRBV6-3 | CASSYVGQGPNTGELFF | TGTGCCAGCAGTTACGTTGGACAGGGGCCGAACACCGGGGAGCTGTTTTTT
- | - | TRBJ1-2 | TRBV12-3/TRBV12-4 | CASSLEGSYGYTF | TGTGCCAGCAGTTTAGAGGGATCCTATGGCTACACCTTT
- | few | TRBJ2-6 | TRBV4-3 | CASSQAPSSGANVLTF | TGCGCCAGCAGCCAAGCCCCCAGCTCTGGGGCCAACGTCCTGACTTTC
- | few | TRBJ2-1 | TRBV15 | CATSREVGGNNEQFF | TGTGCCACCAGCAGAGAAGTGGGGGGAAACAATGAGCAGTTCTTC
- | medium-sized | TRBJ2-1 | TRBV11-3 | CASTLEEPGRQFF | TGTGCCAGCACCTTAGAAGAGCCGGGACGCCAGTTCTTC
- | medium-sized | TRBJ1-1 | TRBV29-1 | CSARRGAGNTEAFF | TGCAGCGCTCGGCGGGGCGCGGGGAACACTGAAGCTTTCTTT
- | - | TRBJ2-3 | TRBV5-6 | CASSLEGGKGDTQYF | TGCGCCAGCAGCTTGGAGGGGGGGAAGGGAGATACGCAGTATTTT
- | medium-sized | TRBJ1-1 | TRBV11-3 | CASERVWNTEAFF | TGTGCCAGCGAGAGAGTCTGGAACACTGAAGCTTTCTTT
TRBD2 | - | TRBJ2-1 | TRBV6-5 | CASSYLTSGAYNEKFF | TGTGCCAGCAGTTATTTGACTAGCGGGGCGTACAATGAGAAGTTCTTC
TRBD2 | - | TRBJ2-1 | TRBV30 | CAWSEGLVSYNEQFF | TGTGCCTGGAGCGAAGGACTAGTATCCTACAATGAGCAGTTCTTC
TRBD1 | once | TRBJ2-7 | TRBV19 | CASSIGSSWTGKDYEQYF | TGTGCCAGTAGTATAGGGTCCTCTTGGACAGGGAAGGACTACGAGCAGTACTTC
- | - | TRBJ2-7 | TRBV6-2/TRBV6-3 | CASSYQPTSYEQYF | TGTGCCAGCAGTTACCAACCCACCTCCTACGAGCAGTACTTC